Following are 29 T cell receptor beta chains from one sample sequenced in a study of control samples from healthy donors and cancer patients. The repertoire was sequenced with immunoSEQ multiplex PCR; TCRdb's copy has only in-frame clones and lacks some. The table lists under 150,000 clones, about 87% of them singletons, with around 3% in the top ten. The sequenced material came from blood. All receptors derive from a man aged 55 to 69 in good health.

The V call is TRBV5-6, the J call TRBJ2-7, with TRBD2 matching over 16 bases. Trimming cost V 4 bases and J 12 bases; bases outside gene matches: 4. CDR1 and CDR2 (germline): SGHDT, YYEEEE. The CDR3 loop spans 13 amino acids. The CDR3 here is CASSPGTSGGAYF. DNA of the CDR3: TGTGCCAGCAGCCCCGGGACTAGCGGGGGGGCGTACTTC.

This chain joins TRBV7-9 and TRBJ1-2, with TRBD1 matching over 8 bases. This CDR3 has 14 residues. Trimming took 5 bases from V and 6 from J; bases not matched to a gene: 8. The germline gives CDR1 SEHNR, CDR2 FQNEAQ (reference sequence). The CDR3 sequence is CASSAGSGGNGYTF. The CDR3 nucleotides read TGTGCCAGCAGCGCAGGGTCAGGGGGCAATGGCTACACCTTC.

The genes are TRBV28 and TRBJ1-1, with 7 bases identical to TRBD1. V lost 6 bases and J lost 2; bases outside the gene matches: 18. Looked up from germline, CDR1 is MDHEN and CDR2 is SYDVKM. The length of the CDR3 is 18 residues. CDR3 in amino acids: CASSLAWGQSSLNTEAFF. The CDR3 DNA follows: TGTGCCAGCAGCCTGGCTTGGGGACAGAGTAGCTTAAACACTGAAGCTTTCTTT. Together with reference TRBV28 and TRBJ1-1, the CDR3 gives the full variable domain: DVKVTQSSRYLVKRTGEKVFLECVQDMDHENMFWYRQDPGLGLRLIYFSYDVKMKEKGDIPEGYSVSREKKERFSLILESASTNQTSMYLCASSLAWGQSSLNTEAFFGQGTRLTVV.

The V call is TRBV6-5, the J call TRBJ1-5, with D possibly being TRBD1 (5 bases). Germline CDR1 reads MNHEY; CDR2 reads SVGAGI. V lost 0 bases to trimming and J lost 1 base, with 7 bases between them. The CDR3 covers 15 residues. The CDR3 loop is CASSYSGGSNQPQHF. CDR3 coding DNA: TGTGCCAGCAGTTACTCGGGGGGAAGCAATCAGCCCCAGCATTTT.

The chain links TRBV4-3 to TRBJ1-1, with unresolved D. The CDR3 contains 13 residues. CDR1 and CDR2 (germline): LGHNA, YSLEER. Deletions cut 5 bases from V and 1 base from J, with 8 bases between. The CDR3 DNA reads TGCGCCAGCAGCAGGGAGAGGAACACTGAAGCTTTCTTT. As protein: CASSRERNTEAFF.

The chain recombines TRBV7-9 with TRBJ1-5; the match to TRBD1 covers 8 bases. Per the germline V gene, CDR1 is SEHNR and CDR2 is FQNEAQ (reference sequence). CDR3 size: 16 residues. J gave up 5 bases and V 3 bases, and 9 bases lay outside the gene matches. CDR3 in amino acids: CASSFSGQGAYQPQHF. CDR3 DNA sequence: TGTGCCAGCAGCTTCTCTGGGCAGGGGGCATATCAGCCCCAGCATTTT.

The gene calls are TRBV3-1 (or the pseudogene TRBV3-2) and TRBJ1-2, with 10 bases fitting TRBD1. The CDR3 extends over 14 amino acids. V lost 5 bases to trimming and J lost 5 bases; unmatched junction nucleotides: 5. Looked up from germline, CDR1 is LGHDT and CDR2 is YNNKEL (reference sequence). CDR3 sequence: CASSRTGGQYGYTF. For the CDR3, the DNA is TGTGCCAGCAGCAGGACAGGGGGTCAATATGGCTACACCTTC.

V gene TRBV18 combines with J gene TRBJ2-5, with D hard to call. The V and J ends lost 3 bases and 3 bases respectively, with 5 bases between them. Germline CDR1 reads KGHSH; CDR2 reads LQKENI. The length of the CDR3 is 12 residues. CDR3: CASSPQEETQYF. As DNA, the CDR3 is TGTGCCAGCTCACCCCAAGAAGAGACCCAGTACTTC.

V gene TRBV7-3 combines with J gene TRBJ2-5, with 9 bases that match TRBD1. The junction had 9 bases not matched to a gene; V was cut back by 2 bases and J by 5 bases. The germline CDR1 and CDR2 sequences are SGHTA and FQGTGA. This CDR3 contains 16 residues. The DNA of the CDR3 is TGTGCCAGCAGCTTAGGGATTAACAGGGGGCGGGAGACCCAGTACTTC. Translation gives CASSLGINRGRETQYF.

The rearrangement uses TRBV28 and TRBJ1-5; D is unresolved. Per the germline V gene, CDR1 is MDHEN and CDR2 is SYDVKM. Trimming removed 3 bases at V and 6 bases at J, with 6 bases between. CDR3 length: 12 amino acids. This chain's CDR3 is CASSFRPQPQHF. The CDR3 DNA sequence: TGTGCCAGCAGTTTTAGGCCTCAGCCCCAGCATTTT.

In nucleotides, the CDR3 is TGTGCCAGCAGTCCACGGCAGGGGGGAGACCGCGAGCAGTACTTC. Its protein product is CASSPRQGGDREQYF. The chain joins TRBV27 to TRBJ2-7; D might be TRBD1 (7 bases). The CDR3 length is 15 residues. Germline V lookup: CDR1 MNHEY, CDR2 SMNVEV (reference sequence). Trimming cost V 5 bases and J 6 bases, with 20 bases left between them.

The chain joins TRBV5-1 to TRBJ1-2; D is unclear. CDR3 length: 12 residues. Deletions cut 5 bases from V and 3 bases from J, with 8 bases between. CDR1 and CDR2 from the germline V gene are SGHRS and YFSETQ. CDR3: CASRDDDYGYTF. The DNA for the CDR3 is TGCGCCAGCAGGGATGACGACTATGGCTACACCTTC.

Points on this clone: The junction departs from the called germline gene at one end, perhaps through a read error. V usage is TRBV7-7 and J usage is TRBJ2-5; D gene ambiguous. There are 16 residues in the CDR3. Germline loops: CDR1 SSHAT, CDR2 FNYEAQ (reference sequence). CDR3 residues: CASSLSLLKHQETQYF. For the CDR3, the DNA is TGTGCTAGCAGCCTCTCACTTCTAAAACACCAAGAGACCCAGTACTTC.

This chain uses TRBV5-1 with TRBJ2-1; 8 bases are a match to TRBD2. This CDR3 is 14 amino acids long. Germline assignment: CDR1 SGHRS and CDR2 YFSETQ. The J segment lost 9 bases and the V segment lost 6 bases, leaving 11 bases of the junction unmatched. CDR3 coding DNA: TGCGCCAGCACACTAGCGGAGGCATATGGTGAGCAGTTCTTC. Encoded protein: CASTLAEAYGEQFF.

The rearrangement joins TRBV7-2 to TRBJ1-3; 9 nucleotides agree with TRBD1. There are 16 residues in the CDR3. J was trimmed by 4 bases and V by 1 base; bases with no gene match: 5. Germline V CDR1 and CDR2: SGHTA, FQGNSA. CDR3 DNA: TGTGCCAGCAGCTTAGATACAGGGGGCTTCGGAAACACCATATATTTT. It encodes CASSLDTGGFGNTIYF.

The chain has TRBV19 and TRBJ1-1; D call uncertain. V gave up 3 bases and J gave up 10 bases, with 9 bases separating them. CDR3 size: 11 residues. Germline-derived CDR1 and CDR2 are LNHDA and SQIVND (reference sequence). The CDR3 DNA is TGTGCCAGTAGTATCAATCTAGGAGCTTTCTTT. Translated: CASSINLGAFF.

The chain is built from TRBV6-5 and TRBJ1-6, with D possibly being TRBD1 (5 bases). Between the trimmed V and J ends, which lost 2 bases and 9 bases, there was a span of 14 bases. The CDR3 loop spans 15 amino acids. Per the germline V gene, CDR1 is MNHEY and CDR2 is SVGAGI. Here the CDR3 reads CASSYGTALSSPLHF. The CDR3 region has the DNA TGTGCCAGCAGTTACGGGACGGCCTTAAGTTCACCCCTCCACTTT.

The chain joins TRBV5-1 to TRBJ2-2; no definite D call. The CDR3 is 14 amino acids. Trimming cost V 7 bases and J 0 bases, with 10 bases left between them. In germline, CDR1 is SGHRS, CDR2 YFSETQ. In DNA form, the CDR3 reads TGCGCCAGCCGAGGTCTACCGAACACCGGGGAGCTGTTTTTT. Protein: CASRGLPNTGELFF.

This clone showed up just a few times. DNA of the CDR3: TGTGCCAGCAGCTTAGGATTGGGTTCACCCCTCCACTTT. Translating gives CASSLGLGSPLHF. The genes are TRBV7-9 and TRBJ1-6; D gene unclear. Germline V CDR1 and CDR2: SEHNR, FQNEAQ (reference sequence). Trimming removed 1 base from V and 9 bases from J, with 7 bases in between. The CDR3 length is 13 residues.

The CDR3 DNA reads TGCGCCAGCAGCTTGAGGGCTAGCGGGGTCACCGGGGAGCTGTTTTTT. Its translation is CASSLRASGVTGELFF. The chain carries TRBV5-1 and TRBJ2-2, with 9 bases fitting TRBD2. The ends lost 1 base at V and 4 bases at J; junction bases unmatched: 5. Germline-derived CDR1 and CDR2 are SGHRS and YFSETQ. The CDR3 consists of 16 residues.

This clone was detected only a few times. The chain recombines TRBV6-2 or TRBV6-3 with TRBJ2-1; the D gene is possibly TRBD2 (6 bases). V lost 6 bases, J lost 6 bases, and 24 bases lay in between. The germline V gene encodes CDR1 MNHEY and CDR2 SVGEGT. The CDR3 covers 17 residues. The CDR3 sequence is CASRPILLPGETNEQFF. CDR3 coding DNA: TGTGCCAGCAGGCCTATACTACTGCCGGGAGAAACCAATGAGCAGTTCTTC.

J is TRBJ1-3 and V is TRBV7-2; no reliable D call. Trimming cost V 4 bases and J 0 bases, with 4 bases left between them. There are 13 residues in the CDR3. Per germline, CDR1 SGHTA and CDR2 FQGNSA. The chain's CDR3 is CASSSSSGNTIYF. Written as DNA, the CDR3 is TGTGCCAGCAGCTCTTCCTCTGGAAACACCATATATTTT.

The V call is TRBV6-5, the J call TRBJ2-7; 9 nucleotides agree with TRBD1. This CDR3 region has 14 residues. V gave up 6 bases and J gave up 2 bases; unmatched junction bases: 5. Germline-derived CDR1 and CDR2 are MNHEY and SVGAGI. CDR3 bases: TGTGCCAGCAGATCCGACAGGGGGACCTACGAGCAGTACTTC. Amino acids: CASRSDRGTYEQYF.

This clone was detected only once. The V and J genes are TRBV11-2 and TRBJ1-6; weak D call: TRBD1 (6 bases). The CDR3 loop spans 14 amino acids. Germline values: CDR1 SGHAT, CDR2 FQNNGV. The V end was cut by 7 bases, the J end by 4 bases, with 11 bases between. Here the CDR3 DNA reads TGTGCCAGCACCAGAGGGGGATATAATTCACCCCTCCACTTT. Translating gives CASTRGGYNSPLHF.

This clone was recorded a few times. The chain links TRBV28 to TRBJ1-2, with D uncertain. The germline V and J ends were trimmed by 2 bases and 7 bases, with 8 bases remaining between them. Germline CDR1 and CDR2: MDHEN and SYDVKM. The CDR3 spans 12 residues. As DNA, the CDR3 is TGTGCCAGCAGTTTAATGAACGCTGGCTACACCTTC. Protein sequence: CASSLMNAGYTF.

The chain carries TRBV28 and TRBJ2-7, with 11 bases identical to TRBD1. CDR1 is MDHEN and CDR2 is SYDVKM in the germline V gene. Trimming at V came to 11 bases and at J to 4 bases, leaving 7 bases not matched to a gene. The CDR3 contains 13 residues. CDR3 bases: TGTGCCGGACAGGGGGCCGGGAATTACGAGCAGTACTTC. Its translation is CAGQGAGNYEQYF.

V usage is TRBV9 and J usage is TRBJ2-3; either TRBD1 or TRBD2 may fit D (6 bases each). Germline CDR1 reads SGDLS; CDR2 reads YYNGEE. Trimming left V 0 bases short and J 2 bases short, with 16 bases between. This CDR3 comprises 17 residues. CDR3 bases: TGTGCCAGCAGCGTAGAGTGGGGGCTAGCGCCCACAGATACGCAGTATTTT. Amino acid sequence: CASSVEWGLAPTDTQYF.

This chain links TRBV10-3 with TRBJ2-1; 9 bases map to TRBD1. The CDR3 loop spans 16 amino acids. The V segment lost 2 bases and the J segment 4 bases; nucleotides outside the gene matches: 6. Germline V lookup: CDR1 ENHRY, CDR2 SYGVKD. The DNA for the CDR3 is TGTGCCATCAGTGAGCCCGGGACAGGGTGGTACAATGAGCAGTTCTTC. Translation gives CAISEPGTGWYNEQFF.

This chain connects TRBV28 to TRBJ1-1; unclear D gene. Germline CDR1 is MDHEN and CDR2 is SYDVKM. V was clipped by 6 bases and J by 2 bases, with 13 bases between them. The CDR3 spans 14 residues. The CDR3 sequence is CASSPPRANTEAFF. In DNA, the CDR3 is TGTGCCAGCAGCCCCCCGAGGGCTAACACTGAAGCTTTCTTT.